This entry lists 26 T cell receptor beta chains sequenced from one sample in a study of control samples from healthy donors and cancer patients (dated by TCRdb to the early 2020s). The method behind the library was the immunoSEQ multiplex PCR assay. TCRdb took over this immuneACCESS table, retaining in-frame rearrangements with V and J assigned. Such tables are incomplete; in checked studies, under half of the missing clones stem from an unresolved V gene, and the remainder is unexplained. The sample records 230,000 or so clones, just under 95% of which are singletons. Clones ranked in the top ten supply about 1.6% of the sample. Sequenced sample: blood. These receptors were obtained from a man aged 45-65 years in good health.

The genes are TRBV28 and TRBJ2-1, with 10 positions matching TRBD2. V lost 6 bases to trimming and J lost 1 base; unmatched junction nucleotides: 9. The CDR3 runs 17 residues. Germline CDR1 reads MDHEN; CDR2 reads SYDVKM. CDR3 residues: CASSYIAGGKSYNEQFF. Here the CDR3 DNA reads TGTGCCAGCAGCTATATAGCGGGGGGAAAATCCTACAATGAGCAGTTCTTC.

This sequence joins TRBV5-6 and TRBJ2-1, with TRBD1 as a possible D gene (5 bases). This CDR3 is built from 16 residues. V lost 3 bases to trimming and J lost 5 bases, with 18 bases between them. Looked up from germline, CDR1 is SGHDT and CDR2 is YYEEEE. CDR3: CASSWGTGRANNEQFF. For the CDR3, the DNA is TGTGCCAGCAGCTGGGGTACCGGCAGGGCGAACAATGAGCAGTTCTTC.

The chain combines TRBV9 with TRBJ1-2; D is perhaps TRBD1 (5 bases). V lost 4 bases and J lost 7, with 17 bases in between. Germline CDR1 reads SGDLS; CDR2 reads YYNGEE. The CDR3 is 14 residues long. This chain's CDR3 is CASSPVGGASGYTF. The CDR3 DNA is TGTGCCAGCAGCCCCGTCGGGGGAGCGAGTGGCTACACCTTC.

The rearrangement joins TRBV6-1 to TRBJ1-3, with D unclear. V lost 3 bases and J lost 0, with 6 bases in between. Looked up from germline, CDR1 is MNHNS and CDR2 is SASEGT. The CDR3 contains 14 residues. The CDR3 DNA reads as TGTGCCAGCAGTGACAGCAGCTCTGGAAACACCATATATTTT. It yields the protein CASSDSSSGNTIYF.

This clone was seen once. A junction end diverges from the germline sequence, so it may reflect a read error. The J gene is TRBJ2-1, the V gene TRBV24-1; 8 bases align to TRBD2. This CDR3 contains 15 residues. Germline CDR1 KGHDR, CDR2 SFDVKD. Here the CDR3 reads CASSGGFEAYNEQFF. DNA of the CDR3: TGTGCCTCCAGCGGGGGATTCGAGGCCTACAATGAGCAGTTCTTC.

The genes are TRBV5-1 and TRBJ2-7; D is perhaps TRBD2 (6 bases). The CDR3 totals 15 residues. Germline CDR1 reads SGHRS; CDR2 reads YFSETQ. V was shortened by 3 bases and J by 0 bases, with 13 bases between the two germline ends. In nucleotides, the CDR3 is TGCGCCAGCAGCTCAATCCCCGGGAGCTCCTACGAGCAGTACTTC. It yields the protein CASSSIPGSSYEQYF.

The V call is TRBV7-2, the J call TRBJ2-7; the match to TRBD2 covers 7 bases. The germline V gene has CDR1 SGHTA and CDR2 FQGNSA. The V and J ends lost 5 bases and 0 bases, in that order; junction bases with no gene match: 10. The CDR3 covers 16 residues. The CDR3 sequence is CASSPGPGGVSYEQYF. In DNA, the CDR3 is TGTGCCAGCAGCCCAGGACCTGGGGGGGTCTCCTACGAGCAGTACTTC.

The V and J genes are TRBV6-5 and TRBJ1-1; 8 bases align to TRBD1. The CDR3 is 13 amino acids. Germline trimming cut 6 bases from V and 1 base from J; bases unmatched to any gene: 1. Germline V lookup: CDR1 MNHEY, CDR2 SVGAGI. The CDR3 region is CASRGQANTEAFF. The CDR3 bases are TGTGCCAGCAGGGGACAGGCGAACACTGAAGCTTTCTTT.

The CDR3 bases are TGTGCCAGCAGCCACGTTGGACCTTTCTCTGGAAACACCATATATTTT. Translating it yields CASSHVGPFSGNTIYF. The J gene is TRBJ1-3, the V gene TRBV5-5; D is undetermined. This CDR3 is 16 amino acids long. V shed 4 bases and J shed 0 bases, with 14 bases lying between them. The germline V gene encodes CDR1 SGHKS and CDR2 YYEKEE (reference sequence).

This rearrangement joins TRBV7-6 to TRBJ1-5; no clear D. In germline, CDR1 is SGHVS, CDR2 FNYEAQ. The CDR3 covers 15 residues. Trimming took 5 bases from V and 3 from J, leaving 14 bases between them. In nucleotides, the CDR3 is TGTGCCAGCAGCCCCTCGGGAGTTTTCAATCAGCCCCAGCATTTT. As protein: CASSPSGVFNQPQHF.

This clone was observed once. The chain employs TRBV25-1 and TRBJ2-2, with unresolved D. With 11 bases removed from V and 4 bases from J, the gap between germline ends came to 8 bases. The germline gives CDR1 MGHDK, CDR2 SYGVNS. This CDR3 region has 11 residues. CDR3 residues: CAVRSTGELFF. In DNA form, the CDR3 reads TGTGCCGTACGCAGCACCGGGGAGCTGTTTTTT.

In this sample, this clone turned up once. The rearrangement joins TRBV28 to TRBJ2-1; a weak D match, TRBD2 (5 bases). With 10 bases removed from V and 3 bases from J, the gap between germline ends came to 10 bases. From germline, CDR1 is MDHEN and CDR2 SYDVKM. The CDR3 spans 12 residues. Written as DNA, the CDR3 is TGTGCCACGGGGAACTACTACAATGAGCAGTTCTTC. Residues: CATGNYYNEQFF.

The J gene is TRBJ2-1, the V gene TRBV5-1, with D tentatively TRBD1 (5 bases). The V gene's germline CDR1 is SGHRS and CDR2 YFSETQ. This CDR3 has 13 residues. V was cut by 2 bases and J by 7 bases, with 10 bases left in between. The CDR3 coding sequence is TGCGCCAGCAGCTTAGTGACAGCTAATGAGCAGTTCTTC. As protein: CASSLVTANEQFF.

The chain is built from TRBV11-2 and TRBJ2-1, with D possibly matching TRBD2 (5 bases). CDR1 is SGHAT and CDR2 is FQNNGV in the germline V gene. V shed 1 base and J shed 5 bases, with 12 bases lying between them. CDR3 size: 15 residues. As DNA, the CDR3 is TGTGCCAGCAGCTTAGGGACTGGGAGTCACAATGAGCAGTTCTTC. Protein: CASSLGTGSHNEQFF. Looking up the rest from reference TRBV11-2 and TRBJ2-1 gives the full variable domain: EAGVAQSPRYKIIEKRQSVAFWCNPISGHATLYWYQQILGQGPKLLIQFQNNGVVDDSQLPKDRFSAERLKGVDSTLKIQPAKLEDSAVYLCASSLGTGSHNEQFFGPGTRLTVL.

The chain uses TRBV10-2 and TRBJ2-4, with 10 bases identical to TRBD1. This CDR3 is 17 amino acids long. Germline V gene lookup returns CDR1 WSHSY and CDR2 SAAADI. V lost 0 bases to trimming and J lost 4 bases; unmatched junction nucleotides: 6. This CDR3 is CASSESRPGQGKNIQYF. The CDR3 DNA sequence: TGCGCCAGCAGTGAGTCGAGACCGGGACAGGGGAAAAACATTCAGTACTTC.

V is TRBV9 and J is TRBJ1-2, with D tentatively TRBD1 (5 bases). The germline CDR1 and CDR2 sequences are SGDLS and YYNGEE. Between the trimmed V and J ends, which lost 4 bases and 3 bases, there was a span of 13 bases. There are 14 residues in the CDR3. The CDR3 DNA reads TGTGCCAGCAGCTTTCGTCAGGGTGACTATGGCTACACCTTC. Translated: CASSFRQGDYGYTF. The variable domain in full, with the rest retrieved from reference TRBV9 and TRBJ1-2, is DSGVTQTPKHLITATGQRVTLRCSPRSGDLSVYWYQQSLDQGLQFLIQYYNGEERAKGNILERFSAQQFPDLHSELNLSSLELGDSALYFCASSFRQGDYGYTFGSGTRLTVV.

The J gene is TRBJ2-7, the V gene TRBV5-1, with D possibly TRBD2 on 5 matching bases. The CDR3 has 13 amino acids. From germline, CDR1 is SGHRS and CDR2 YFSETQ. The V end lost 4 bases, the J end lost 2 bases, and 10 bases lay between the germline ends. In DNA, the CDR3 is TGCGCCAGCAGCGGTGAGGGCGCCTACGAGCAGTACTTC. This sequence encodes CASSGEGAYEQYF.

This clone was observed a few times. The chain carries TRBV7-9 and TRBJ2-1, with TRBD2 matching 7 bases. The length of the CDR3 is 13 residues. CDR1 is SEHNR and CDR2 is FQNEAQ in the germline V gene (reference sequence). V dropped 5 bases and J dropped 7; count of bases not matched to a gene: 5. The CDR3 DNA is TGTGCCAGCAGCCAAGGACTAGGAAATGAGCAGTTCTTC. Translated: CASSQGLGNEQFF.

The V call is TRBV6-1, the J call TRBJ1-5; D is possibly TRBD1 (5 bases). CDR1 is MNHNS, CDR2 SASEGT, per germline. Trimming took 0 bases from V and 0 from J, leaving 6 bases between them. The CDR3 has 15 amino acids. The CDR3 here is CASSEAGDSNQPQHF. CDR3 bases: TGTGCCAGCAGTGAAGCGGGGGATAGCAATCAGCCCCAGCATTTT.

CDR3 amino acids: CASSYRGNTEAFF. CDR3 nucleotides: TGCGCCAGCAGTTACCGGGGGAATACTGAAGCTTTCTTT. The chain has TRBV4-3 and TRBJ1-1; TRBD1 might be the D (5 bases). The CDR3 sequence is 13 residues long. Germline V gene lookup returns CDR1 LGHNA and CDR2 YSLEER. Trimming removed 6 bases at V and 5 bases at J, with 13 bases between.

V gene TRBV6-5 combines with J gene TRBJ2-2; 9 bases are a match to TRBD1. Losses at the gene ends were 6 bases for V and 6 bases for J; bases not matched to a gene: 2. The CDR3 length is 13 residues. Germline V gene lookup returns CDR1 MNHEY and CDR2 SVGAGI. The CDR3 nucleotides are TGTGCCAGCAGGTGGACAGGGGCCGGGGAGCTGTTTTTT. It translates to CASRWTGAGELFF.

The CDR3 nucleotides read TGCGCCAGCAGCTTGCTCGGACAGGGAAACACCGGGGAGCTGTTTTTT. It codes for CASSLLGQGNTGELFF. The chain has TRBV5-1 and TRBJ2-2; TRBD1 matches at 8 bases. Germline lookup yields CDR1 SGHRS and CDR2 YFSETQ. CDR3 length: 16 residues. V lost 1 base to trimming and J lost 2 bases; unmatched junction nucleotides: 4.

The V gene is TRBV7-3, the J gene TRBJ1-5, with 9 bases aligning to TRBD1. With V trimmed by 5 bases and J by 7 bases, 15 bases remained unmatched. CDR3 length equals 17 residues. Germline V gene lookup returns CDR1 SGHTA and CDR2 FQGTGA. Here the CDR3 DNA reads TGTGCCAGCAGCCTCCTCAAACCCGACAGGGGGGGGCAGCCCCAGCATTTT. Its protein is CASSLLKPDRGGQPQHF. Drawing the rest from reference TRBV7-3 and TRBJ1-5, the complete variable domain is GAGVSQTPSNKVTEKGKYVELRCDPISGHTALYWYRQSLGQGPEFLIYFQGTGAADDSGLPNDRFFAVRPEGSVSTLKIQRTERGDSAVYLCASSLLKPDRGGQPQHFGDGTRLSIL.

The chain carries TRBV2 and TRBJ1-2, with D perhaps TRBD1 (5 bases). The CDR3 totals 12 residues. Trimming removed 3 bases at V and 8 bases at J, with 10 bases between. The germline V gene encodes CDR1 SNHLY and CDR2 FYNNEI. CDR3 region: CASSEIGVGYTF. The CDR3 region has the DNA TGTGCCAGCAGTGAGATAGGGGTAGGCTACACCTTC.

This clone occurred once. The V call is TRBV6-6, the J call TRBJ2-3; weak D call: TRBD2 (6 bases). V lost 8 bases and J 2 bases, leaving 11 bases between the germline ends. There are 13 residues in the CDR3. Germline values: CDR1 MNHNY, CDR2 SVGAGI (reference sequence). The CDR3 reads CASSSDSTDTQYF. CDR3 nucleotides: TGTGCCAGCTCTAGCGACTCCACAGATACGCAGTATTTT.

DNA for the CDR3: TGTGCCAGCAGCCAAGAAATTTGGGGGCTTTCCACTGAAGCTTTCTTT. Amino acid sequence: CASSQEIWGLSTEAFF. The chain has TRBV14 and TRBJ1-1, with D tentatively TRBD1 (6 bases). This CDR3 contains 16 residues. V was pared by 0 bases and J by 4 bases, with 15 bases between. Germline CDR1 reads SGHDN; CDR2 reads FVKESK.